This is a list of T cell receptor beta chains from one sample in a study of shared clonotypes between healthy human individuals. The assay was immunoSEQ multiplex PCR, and TCRdb's table has in-frame clones only and misses some. Of around 550,000 clones in the sample, around 96% were seen once. Sequenced sample: naive CD8+ T cells sorted from blood. These receptors were taken from a woman aged 25 to 45 in good health. CDR3s include the opening cysteine and the closing phenylalanine or tryptophan. D genes are given only for firm matches. Part of the rows lack a size; the others show once, few, many or a class for expanded clones.

v_gene	d_gene	j_gene	abundance	CDR3nt	CDR3aa
TRBV6-1	NA	TRBJ2-5	NA	TGTGCCAGCAGTGAACTAGTAGGGGAGACCCAGTACTTC	CASSELVGETQYF
TRBV7-8	TRBD2	TRBJ2-3	NA	TGTGCCAGCAGCCCCCTAGCGGGAGGACGCACAGATACGCAGTATTTT	CASSPLAGGRTDTQYF
TRBV7-9	NA	TRBJ2-2	NA	TGTGCCAGCAGCCAAGACCCCCGCGGGGAGCTGTTTTTT	CASSQDPRGELFF
TRBV2	NA	TRBJ1-1	NA	TGTGCCAGCAGTGAACATCGCAGAACGAACACTGAAGCTTTCTTT	CASSEHRRTNTEAFF
TRBV28	TRBD1	TRBJ2-6	NA	TGTGCCAGCAGCCCTCGGGACAGCGGCTTTACCTCTGGGGCCAACGTCCTGACTTTC	CASSPRDSGFTSGANVLTF
TRBV9	TRBD1	TRBJ2-7	NA	TGTGCCAGCAGCGTAGGACAGGGGGAGTACGAGCAGTACTTC	CASSVGQGEYEQYF
TRBV19	NA	TRBJ2-7	NA	TGTGCCAGTAGTATTGGCGGGACCGCCTACGAGCAGTACTTC	CASSIGGTAYEQYF
TRBV30	TRBD2	TRBJ2-3	once	TGTGCCTGGAGTTCTGGCGGGAGTGCCGTAGATACGCAGTATTTT	CAWSSGGSAVDTQYF
TRBV13	NA	TRBJ2-7	NA	TGTGCCAGCAGCCCTACACCTCCCTACGAGCAGTACTTC	CASSPTPPYEQYF
TRBV4-1	NA	TRBJ1-2	NA	TGCGCCAGCAGCCAAGAATGGGGTTTGTACTATGGCTACACCTTC	CASSQEWGLYYGYTF
TRBV7-3	TRBD2	TRBJ2-2	NA	TGTGCCAGCAGCTTTCTTGCCGGGACTAGCGGGGAGCTGTTTTTT	CASSFLAGTSGELFF
TRBV19	TRBD1	TRBJ1-5	few	TGTGCCAGTAGTCCGACAGGGGGCATTCATCAGCCCCAGCATTTT	CASSPTGGIHQPQHF
TRBV7-9	NA	TRBJ1-2	NA	TGTGCCAGCACCTCGACCGGGGCTGGCTACACCTTC	CASTSTGAGYTF
TRBV25-1	TRBD1	TRBJ1-2	NA	TGTGCCTGCAGAGGGACAGGGGGCTATGGCTACACCTTC	CACRGTGGYGYTF
TRBV5-6	TRBD1	TRBJ2-3	NA	TGTGCCAGCAGCTTGGAAGTGACAGGGACGGCGGATACGCAGTATTTT	CASSLEVTGTADTQYF
TRBV5-4	NA	TRBJ2-7	NA	TGTGCCAGCAGTTGGGACGGATACGGGCAGTACTTC	CASSWDGYGQYF
TRBV5-1	NA	TRBJ2-7	NA	TGCGCCAGCAGCTTGGTTAGGGGGAGCCTCTCCTACGAGCAGTACTTC	CASSLVRGSLSYEQYF
TRBV19	NA	TRBJ1-1	NA	TGTGCCAGTAGTCCCGGGCTGTACACTGAAGCTTTCTTT	CASSPGLYTEAFF